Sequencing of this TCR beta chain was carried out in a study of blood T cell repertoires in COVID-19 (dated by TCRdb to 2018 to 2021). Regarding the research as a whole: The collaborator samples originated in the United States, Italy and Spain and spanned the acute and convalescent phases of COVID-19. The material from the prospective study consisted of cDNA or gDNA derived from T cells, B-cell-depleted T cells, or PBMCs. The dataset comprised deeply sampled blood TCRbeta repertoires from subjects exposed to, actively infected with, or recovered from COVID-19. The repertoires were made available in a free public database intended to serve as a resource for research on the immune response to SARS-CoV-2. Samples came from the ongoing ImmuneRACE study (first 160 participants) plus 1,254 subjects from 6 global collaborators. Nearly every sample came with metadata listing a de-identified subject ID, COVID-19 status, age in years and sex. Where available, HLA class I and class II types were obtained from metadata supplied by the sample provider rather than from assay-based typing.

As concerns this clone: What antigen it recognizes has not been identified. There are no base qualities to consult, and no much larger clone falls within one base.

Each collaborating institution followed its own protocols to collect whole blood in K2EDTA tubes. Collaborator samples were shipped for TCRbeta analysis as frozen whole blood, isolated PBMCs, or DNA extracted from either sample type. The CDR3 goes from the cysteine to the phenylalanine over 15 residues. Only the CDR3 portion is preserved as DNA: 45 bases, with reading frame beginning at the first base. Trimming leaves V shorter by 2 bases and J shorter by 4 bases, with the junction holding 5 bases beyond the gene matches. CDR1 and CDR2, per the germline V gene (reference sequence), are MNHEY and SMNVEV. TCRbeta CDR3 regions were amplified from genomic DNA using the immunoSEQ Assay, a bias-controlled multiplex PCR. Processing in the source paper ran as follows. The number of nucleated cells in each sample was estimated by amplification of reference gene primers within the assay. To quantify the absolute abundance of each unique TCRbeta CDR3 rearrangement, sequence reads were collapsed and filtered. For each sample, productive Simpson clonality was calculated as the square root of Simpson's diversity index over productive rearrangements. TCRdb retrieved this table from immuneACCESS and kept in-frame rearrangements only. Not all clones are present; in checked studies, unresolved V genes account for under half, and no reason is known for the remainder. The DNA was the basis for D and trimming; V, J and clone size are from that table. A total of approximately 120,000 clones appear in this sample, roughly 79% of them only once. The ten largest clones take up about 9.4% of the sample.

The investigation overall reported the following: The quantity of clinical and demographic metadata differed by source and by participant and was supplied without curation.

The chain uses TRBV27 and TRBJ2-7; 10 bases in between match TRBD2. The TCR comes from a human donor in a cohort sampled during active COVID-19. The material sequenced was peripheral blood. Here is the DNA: TGTGCCAGCAGTTTAGTCCCTAGCGGGAGTTACGAGCAGTACTTC. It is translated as CASSLVPSGSYEQYF.